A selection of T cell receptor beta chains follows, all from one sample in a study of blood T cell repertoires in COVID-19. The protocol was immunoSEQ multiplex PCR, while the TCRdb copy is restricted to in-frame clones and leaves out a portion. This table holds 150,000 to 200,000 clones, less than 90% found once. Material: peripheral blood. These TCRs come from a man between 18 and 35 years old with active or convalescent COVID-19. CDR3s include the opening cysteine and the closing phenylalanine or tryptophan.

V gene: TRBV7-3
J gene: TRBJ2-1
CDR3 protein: CASSLTGGSSLSSYNEQFF

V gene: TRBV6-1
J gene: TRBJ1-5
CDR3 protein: CASSEVPGQGLYSNQPQHF

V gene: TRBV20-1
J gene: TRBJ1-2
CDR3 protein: CSASVDSPFGYTF

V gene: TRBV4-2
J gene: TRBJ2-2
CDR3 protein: CASSQERSTNTGELFF

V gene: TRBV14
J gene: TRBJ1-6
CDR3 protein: CASSQFTTGNSPLHF

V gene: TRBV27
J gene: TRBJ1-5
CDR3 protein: CASRDRGLYQPQHF

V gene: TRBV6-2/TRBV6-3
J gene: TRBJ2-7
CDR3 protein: CASSFSPDFIYYEQYF

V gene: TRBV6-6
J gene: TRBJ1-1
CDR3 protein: CASITQGRNTEAFF

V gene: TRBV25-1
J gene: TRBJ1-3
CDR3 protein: CASSGRGDHSGNTIYF

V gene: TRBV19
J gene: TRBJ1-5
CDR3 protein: CASSLDRGIGEPQHF

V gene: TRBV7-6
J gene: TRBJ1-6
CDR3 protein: CASSLVEGVNSPLHF

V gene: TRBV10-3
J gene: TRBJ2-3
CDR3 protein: CAISEGTSADTQYF

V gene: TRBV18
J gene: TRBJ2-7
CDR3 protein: CASSPPFTGNKYF

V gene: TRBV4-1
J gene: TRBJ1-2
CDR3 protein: CASSQDLLTPFLSVGYTF

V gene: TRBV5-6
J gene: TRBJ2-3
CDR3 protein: CASSLGGPGGTDTQYF

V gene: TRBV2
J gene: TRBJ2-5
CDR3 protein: CASSESGGSQTQYF

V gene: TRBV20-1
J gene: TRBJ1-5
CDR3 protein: CSASGGGWQPQHF

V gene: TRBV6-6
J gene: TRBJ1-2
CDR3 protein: CASSDPGQSNYGYTF

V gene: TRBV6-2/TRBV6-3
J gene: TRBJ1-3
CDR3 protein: CASSYDGSLPGNTIYF

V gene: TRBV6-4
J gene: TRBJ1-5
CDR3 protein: CASSAQQGAGNQPQHF

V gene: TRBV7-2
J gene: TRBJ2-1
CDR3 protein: CASSTRRRTSGSNEQFF

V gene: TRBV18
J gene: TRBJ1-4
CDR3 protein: CASSLSSGSTNEKLFF

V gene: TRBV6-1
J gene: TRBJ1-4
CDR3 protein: CASSETFGGTNEKLFF

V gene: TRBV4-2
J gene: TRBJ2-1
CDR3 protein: CASSQGLSSYNEQFF

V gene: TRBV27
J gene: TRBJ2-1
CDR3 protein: CASTPGHSVDEQFF

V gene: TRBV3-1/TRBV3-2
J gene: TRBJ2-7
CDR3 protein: CASSQRQGENYEQYF

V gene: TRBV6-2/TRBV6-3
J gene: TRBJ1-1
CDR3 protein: CASSGREGSNTEAFF

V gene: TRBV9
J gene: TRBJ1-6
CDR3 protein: CASSPGGQSLYNSPLHF

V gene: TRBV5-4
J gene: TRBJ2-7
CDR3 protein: CASSLEANGIYEQYF

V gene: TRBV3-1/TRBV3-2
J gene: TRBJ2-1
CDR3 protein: CASSRGANNEQFF

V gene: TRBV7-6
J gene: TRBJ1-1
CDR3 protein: CASSLLRTGEAEAFF

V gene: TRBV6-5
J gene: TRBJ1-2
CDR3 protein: CASRGDMNNYGYTF

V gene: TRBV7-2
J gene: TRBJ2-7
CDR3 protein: CASSVHGTDEQYF

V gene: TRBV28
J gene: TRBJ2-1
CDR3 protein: CASSMGLASPDEQFF

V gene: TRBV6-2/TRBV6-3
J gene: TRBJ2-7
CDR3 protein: CASSPDRVDEQYF

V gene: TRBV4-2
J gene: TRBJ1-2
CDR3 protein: CASSQDRGGGYGYTF

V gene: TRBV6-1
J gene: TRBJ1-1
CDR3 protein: CASSEPGDGNTEAFF

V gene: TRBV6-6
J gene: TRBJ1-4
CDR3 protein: CASTLPGGKLFF

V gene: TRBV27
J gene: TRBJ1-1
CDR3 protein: CASSSHRRTWGEDTEAFF

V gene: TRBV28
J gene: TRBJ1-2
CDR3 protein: CASSLTGPSYGYTF

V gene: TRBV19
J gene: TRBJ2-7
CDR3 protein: CASSPGGQGGAYEQYF

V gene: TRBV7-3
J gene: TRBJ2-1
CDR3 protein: CASSPYRGSYNEQFF

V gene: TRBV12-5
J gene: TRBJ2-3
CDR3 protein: CASGLTRGGSTDTQYF

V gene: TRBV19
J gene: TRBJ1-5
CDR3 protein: CASSILNQPQHF

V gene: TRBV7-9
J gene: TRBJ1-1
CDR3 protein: CASSPQAGQGLNTEAFF

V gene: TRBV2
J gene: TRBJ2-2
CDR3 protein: CASSDQHGAGELFF

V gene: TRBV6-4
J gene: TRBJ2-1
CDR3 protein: CASSEESSGDNEQFF

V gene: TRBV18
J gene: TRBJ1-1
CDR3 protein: CASSPRGGDRGAEAFF

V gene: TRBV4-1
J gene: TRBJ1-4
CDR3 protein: CASSRTGQGAGREKLFF

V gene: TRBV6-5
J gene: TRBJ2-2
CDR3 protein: CASSRDRGTGELFF

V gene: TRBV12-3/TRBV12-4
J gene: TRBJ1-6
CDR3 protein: CASSFGEDSPLHF

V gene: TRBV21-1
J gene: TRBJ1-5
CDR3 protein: CASSSMDMLTSQPQHF

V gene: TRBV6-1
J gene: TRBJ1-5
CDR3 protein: CASSESEGGQPQHF

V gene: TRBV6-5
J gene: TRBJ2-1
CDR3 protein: CASSYSGQGEQFF